Given below is one T cell receptor beta chain in context. Its antigen is still unknown. Germline CDR1 and CDR2: SGHTA and FQGTGA. The J segment lost 5 bases and the V segment lost 2 bases, leaving 6 bases of the junction unmatched. The CDR3 length is 16 residues. The donors, aged roughly 6 to 100, were healthy Caucasians from Russia. These data come from a study of blood T cells in healthy people across ages. The study, taken as a whole, reports: The diversity estimates, figures obtained from one million T cells, were considered underestimates. Diversity of TCR beta correlated strongly with naive T cell percentage.

Together with a sample-barcoded 5' primer, a J-beta primer mix was included in a second PCR lasting 7 to 11 cycles. Each sample provided no less than 2.5 million CDR3-containing paired-end reads. TCRdb called the 5' RACE reads again in MiXCR, with one record for every CDR3 protein. The data contain about 1.8 million distinct CDR3 sequences, roughly 52% of them singletons. This sequence was found in a woman in her forties in good health. The genes are TRBV7-3 and TRBJ2-1; 10 bases fit TRBD1. The sample was blood. The CDR3 protein is CASSLSRDRGNNEQFF. The CDR3 DNA follows: TGTGCCAGCAGCTTATCCCGGGACAGGGGAAACAATGAGCAGTTCTTC.